Following are 20 T cell receptor beta chains from one sample sequenced in a study of regulatory T cells in long-lasting Graves disease. The time point was: newly diagnosed GD, antithyroid drugs for less than 3 months. Researchers made the TCR library from RNA that was extracted from PBMCs. For TCR beta, libraries came from iRepertoire HTBI primers and Arm-PCR of CDR3 regions. TCRdb analysed the multiplex PCR reads with MiXCR anew, one entry per CDR3 protein. This table holds 510,000 or so distinct CDR3 sequences, more than 10% found once. These data also featured in a second study, about T cells in Graves' hyperthyroidism and ophthalmopathy.

The sample was peripheral blood mononuclear cells (PBMCs), taken at new diagnosis, from a patient treated with antithyroid drugs. The origin of the receptors is a woman aged 25 to 39 with Graves disease.

This clonotype was observed a few times. This chain uses TRBV6-2 or TRBV6-3 with TRBJ2-2; D is uncertain. CDR1 and CDR2 from the germline V gene are MNHEY and SVGEGT. Trimming stripped 6 bases from V and 0 bases from J, with 17 bases between. This CDR3 has 17 residues. The CDR3 DNA reads as TGTGCCAGCAGCTTCGTGGGTTGGCGCCCGAACACCGGGGAGCTGTTTTTT. This translates into CASSFVGWRPNTGELFF.

At least ten counts were recorded for this clonotype. This sequence joins TRBV20-1 and TRBJ2-7; 15 positions agree with TRBD2. The CDR3 has 17 amino acids. Trimming cost V 0 bases and J 4 bases; bases outside gene matches: 7. The germline V gene has CDR1 DFQATT and CDR2 SNEGSKA (reference sequence). The CDR3 region is CSAREPGLAGGKYEQYF. Here the CDR3 DNA reads TGCAGTGCTAGAGAACCGGGACTAGCGGGAGGTAAATACGAGCAGTACTTC.

This clonotype occurred many times. This rearrangement joins TRBV6-1 to TRBJ1-5, with D possibly matching TRBD1 (5 bases). Germline V gene lookup returns CDR1 MNHNS and CDR2 SASEGT. CDR3 length equals 16 residues. Deletions cut 7 bases from V and 3 bases from J, with 19 bases between. The CDR3 sequence is CASILWGTEYNQPQHF. CDR3 DNA: TGTGCCAGCATCCTTTGGGGCACGGAATACAATCAGCCCCAGCATTTT.

This chain links TRBV13 with TRBJ1-1, with D unclear. The germline gives CDR1 PRHDT, CDR2 FYEKMQ (reference sequence). The CDR3 length is 13 residues. The ends were cut back, 6 bases at V and 2 bases at J, with 10 bases in the middle. The CDR3 region is CASRYGRNTEAFF. In DNA, the CDR3 is TGTGCCAGCAGATATGGACGTAACACTGAAGCTTTCTTT. Full variable domain (outside the CDR3, taken from reference TRBV13 and TRBJ1-1): AAGVIQSPRHLIKEKRETATLKCYPIPRHDTVYWYQQGPGQDPQFLISFYEKMQSDKGSIPDRFSAQQFSDYHSELNMSSLELGDSALYFCASRYGRNTEAFFGQGTRLTVV.

This clonotype was counted only a few times. The chain couples TRBV6-5 to TRBJ1-6; 10 bases fit TRBD1. The CDR3 runs to 15 residues. The V segment lost 3 bases and the J segment 8 bases; nucleotides outside the gene matches: 4. Germline CDR1 is MNHEY and CDR2 is SVGAGI. CDR3 in DNA: TGTGCCAGCAGTTATTTTGGGACAGGGGATTCACCCCTCCACTTT. Its translation is CASSYFGTGDSPLHF.

Comments on this clonotype: A much larger clone lies one base from this, so it may be a read error. The gene calls are TRBV11-3 and TRBJ2-2, with 11 bases matching TRBD2. Germline V gene data show CDR1 as SGHNT and CDR2 as YENEEA. The CDR3 runs to 17 residues. CDR3 nucleotide sequence: TGTGCCGGCAGCTCGGCGGCTAGCGGGAGGTACACCGGGGAGCTGTTTTTT. Translating gives CAGSSAASGRYTGELFF.

V usage is TRBV18 and J usage is TRBJ1-2; 7 bases are a match to TRBD1. Germline-derived CDR1 and CDR2 are KGHSH and LQKENI. V gave up 0 bases and J gave up 3 bases; unmatched junction bases: 7. The CDR3 totals 16 residues. The CDR3 spells CASSPPRTGPYYGYTF. The CDR3 coding sequence is TGTGCCAGCTCACCACCTAGGACAGGTCCCTACTATGGCTACACCTTC.

This clonotype was picked up many times. The chain uses TRBV29-1 and TRBJ2-7; maybe TRBD2 (6 bases). Germline CDR1 reads SQVTM; CDR2 reads ANQGSEA. The V end was cut by 8 bases, the J end by 6 bases, with 17 bases between. CDR3 length equals 12 residues. CDR3 sequence reads: CSMSPGVGEQYF. The CDR3 nucleotides are TGCAGCATGTCGCCGGGAGTCGGCGAGCAGTACTTC.

This clonotype turned up a few times. The gene calls are TRBV7-3 and TRBJ1-2; D remains unclear. V was trimmed by 2 bases and J by 3 bases, leaving 7 bases between them. Germline V gives CDR1 SGHTA, CDR2 FQGTGA. This CDR3 spans 13 amino acids. DNA of the CDR3: TGTGCCAGCAGCTTAGAAGGAGACTATGGCTACACCTTC. Its translation: CASSLEGDYGYTF.

This clonotype has more than one count but fewer than ten. The chain is built from TRBV6-2 or TRBV6-3 and TRBJ2-1; D call uncertain. The CDR3 has 13 amino acids. CDR1 and CDR2 from the germline V gene are MNHEY and SVGEGT. V was clipped by 11 bases and J by 0 bases, with 11 bases between them. The CDR3 DNA reads TGTGCCGGGCGGTCCAGCTCCTACAATGAGCAGTTCTTC. Translating gives CAGRSSSYNEQFF.

This clonotype appeared many times. The chain couples TRBV20-1 to TRBJ2-1; TRBD2 aligns across 10 bases. In germline, CDR1 is DFQATT, CDR2 SNEGSKA (reference sequence). The junction had 5 bases not matched to a gene; V was cut back by 5 bases and J by 4 bases. CDR3 length: 14 residues. The CDR3 DNA follows: TGCAGTGCTTTACAAGCGGGAGGGTACAATGAGCAGTTCTTC. Amino acid sequence: CSALQAGGYNEQFF.

The rearrangement joins TRBV20-1 to TRBJ2-2; 10 bases agree with TRBD2. Germline CDR1 is DFQATT and CDR2 is SNEGSKA (reference sequence). The CDR3 contains 15 residues. The V segment lost 1 base and the J segment 5 bases; nucleotides outside the gene matches: 4. CDR3 DNA: TGCAGTGCTAGAGTGGCTAGCGGGAGTACCGGGGAGCTGTTTTTT. It is translated as CSARVASGSTGELFF.

At least ten counts were recorded for this clonotype. The genes are TRBV10-3 and TRBJ2-4; 11 bases align to TRBD2. The CDR3 runs 15 residues. Looked up from germline, CDR1 is ENHRY and CDR2 is SYGVKD. V trimming: 4 bases; J trimming: 5 bases; junction bases outside the gene matches: 4. As DNA, the CDR3 is TGTGCCATCAGTGGGGGACTAGCGGCACAAAACATTCAGTACTTC. Encoded protein: CAISGGLAAQNIQYF.

Worth noting for this clonotype: Compared with germline, one end of the junction differs, possibly owing to a read error. The chain uses TRBV29-1 and TRBJ2-6; a possible D gene is TRBD2 (5 bases). The germline CDR1 and CDR2 sequences are SQVTM and ANQGSEA. The CDR3 covers 16 residues. In DNA, the CDR3 is TGCGGCGTGGTAGGACTGCTGAACTCTGGGGCCAACGTCCTGACTTTC. Its translation is CGVVGLLNSGANVLTF.

Ten or more counts support this clonotype. The chain carries TRBV10-2 and TRBJ2-7; D is unresolved. V was pared by 11 bases and J by 0 bases, with 11 bases between. The CDR3 sequence is 12 residues long. Germline CDR1 is WSHSY and CDR2 is SAAADI. The CDR3 sequence is CAVARTSYEQYF. Written as DNA, the CDR3 is TGCGCCGTGGCCAGGACCTCCTACGAGCAGTACTTC.

The sample holds many counts of this clonotype. The J gene is TRBJ1-5, the V gene TRBV12-3 or TRBV12-4; maybe TRBD1 (6 bases). Trimming left V 5 bases short and J 5 bases short, with 13 bases between. The CDR3 length is 14 residues. The CDR3 spells CASSTTGWDQPQHF. The CDR3 coding sequence is TGTGCCAGCAGTACGACAGGATGGGATCAGCCCCAGCATTTT.

This clonotype appeared many times. The V gene is TRBV20-1, the J gene TRBJ2-5; 7 bases line up with TRBD1. V was clipped by 6 bases and J by 7 bases; unmatched bases: 11. Germline CDR1 is DFQATT and CDR2 is SNEGSKA (reference sequence). This CDR3 spans 13 amino acids. The CDR3 loop is CSASTGVRGTQYF. The DNA for the CDR3 is TGCAGTGCCAGTACAGGGGTCCGTGGGACCCAGTACTTC.

This clonotype was detected a few times. The V call is TRBV7-6, the J call TRBJ1-2; D not resolved. CDR1 and CDR2 from the germline V gene are SGHVS and FNYEAQ. Between the trimmed V and J ends, which lost 5 bases and 4 bases, there was a span of 20 bases. This CDR3 is built from 16 residues. The CDR3, as DNA: TGTGCCAGCAGCCCCGAAAGTCGACCGACTATCTATGGCTACACCTTC. Translating gives CASSPESRPTIYGYTF.

The table lists this clonotype with a count of one. Likely a read error: the CDR3 ends without its conserved phenylalanine or tryptophan. This chain uses TRBV4-1 with TRBJ2-5; D unclear. The last part of the DNA fits TRBJ2-1 better; the J call may be wrong. Per germline, CDR1 MGHRA and CDR2 YSYEKL. The CDR3 is 13 amino acids. CDR3 sequence: CASSQDYLNEQFL. The CDR3 DNA follows: TGCGCCAGCAGCCAAGACTACCTCAATGAGCAGTTCTTG.

This clonotype was picked up a small number of times. This rearrangement joins TRBV3-1 to TRBJ2-7; no clear D gene. Trimming took 1 base from V and 5 from J, leaving 12 bases between them. This CDR3 contains 14 residues. Germline CDR1 reads LGHDT; CDR2 reads YNNKEL (reference sequence). The CDR3 nucleotides are TGTGCCAGCAGCCAAGTCTCACAGTCGGACGAGCAGTACTTC. Translating gives CASSQVSQSDEQYF.